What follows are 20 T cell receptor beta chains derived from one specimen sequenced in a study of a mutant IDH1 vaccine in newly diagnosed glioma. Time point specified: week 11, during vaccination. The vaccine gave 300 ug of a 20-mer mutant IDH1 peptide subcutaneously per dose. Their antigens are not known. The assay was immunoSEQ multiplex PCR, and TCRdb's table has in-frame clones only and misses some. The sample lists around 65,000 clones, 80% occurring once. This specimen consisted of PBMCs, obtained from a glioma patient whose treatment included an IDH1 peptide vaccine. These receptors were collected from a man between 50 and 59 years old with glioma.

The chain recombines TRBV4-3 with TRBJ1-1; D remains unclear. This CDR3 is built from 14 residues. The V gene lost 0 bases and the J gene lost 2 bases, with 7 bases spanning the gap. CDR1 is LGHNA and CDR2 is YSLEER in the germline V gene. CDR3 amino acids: CASSQDQLNTEAFF. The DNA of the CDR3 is TGCGCCAGCAGCCAAGATCAGTTAAACACTGAAGCTTTCTTT.

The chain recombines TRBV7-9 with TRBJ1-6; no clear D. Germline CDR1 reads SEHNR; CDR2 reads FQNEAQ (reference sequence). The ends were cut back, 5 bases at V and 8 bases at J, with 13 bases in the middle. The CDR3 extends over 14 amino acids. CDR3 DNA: TGTGCCAGCAGCCTTTCTGCAGACCATTCACCCCTCCACTTT. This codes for CASSLSADHSPLHF.

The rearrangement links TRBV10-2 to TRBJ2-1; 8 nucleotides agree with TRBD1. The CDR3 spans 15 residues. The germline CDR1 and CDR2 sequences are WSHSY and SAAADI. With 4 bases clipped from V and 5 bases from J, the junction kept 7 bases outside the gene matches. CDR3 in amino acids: CASSGSGTGNNEQFF. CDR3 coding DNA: TGCGCCAGCAGTGGATCCGGGACAGGCAACAATGAGCAGTTCTTC.

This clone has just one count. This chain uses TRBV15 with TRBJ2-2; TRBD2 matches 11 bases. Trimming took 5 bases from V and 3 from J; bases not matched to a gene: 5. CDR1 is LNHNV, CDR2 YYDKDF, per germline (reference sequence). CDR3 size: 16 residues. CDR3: CATSGLAGGYTGELFF. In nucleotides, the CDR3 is TGTGCCACCAGCGGGTTAGCGGGGGGGTACACCGGGGAGCTGTTTTTT.

The CDR3 nucleotides are TGTGCCAGCAGTTACGAGGGGAGAAGGACGAACACTGAAGCTTTCTTT. As protein: CASSYEGRRTNTEAFF. The chain employs TRBV6-5 and TRBJ1-1; D may be TRBD1 (5 bases). Germline assignment: CDR1 MNHEY and CDR2 SVGAGI. Trimming stripped 2 bases from V and 1 base from J, with 14 bases between. This CDR3 is built from 16 residues.

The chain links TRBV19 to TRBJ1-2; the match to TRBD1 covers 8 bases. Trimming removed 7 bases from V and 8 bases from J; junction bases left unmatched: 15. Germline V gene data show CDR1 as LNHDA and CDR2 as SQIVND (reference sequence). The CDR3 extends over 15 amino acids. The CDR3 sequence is CASNLLDRGLGGYTF. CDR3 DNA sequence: TGTGCCAGTAACCTACTAGACAGGGGCCTAGGAGGCTACACCTTC.

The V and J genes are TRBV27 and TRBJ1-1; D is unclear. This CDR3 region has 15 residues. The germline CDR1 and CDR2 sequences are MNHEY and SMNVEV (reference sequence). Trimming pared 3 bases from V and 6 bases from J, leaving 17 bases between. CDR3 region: CASSFRANIRSEAFF. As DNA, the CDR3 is TGTGCCAGCAGTTTTAGGGCCAACATTAGATCTGAAGCTTTCTTT.

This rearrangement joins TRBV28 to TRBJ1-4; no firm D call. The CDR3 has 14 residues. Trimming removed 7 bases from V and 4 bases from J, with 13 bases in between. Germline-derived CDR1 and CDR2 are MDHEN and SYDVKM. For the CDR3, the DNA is TGTGCCAGCATCGCCGGGTCACATAATGAAAAACTGTTTTTT. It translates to CASIAGSHNEKLFF.

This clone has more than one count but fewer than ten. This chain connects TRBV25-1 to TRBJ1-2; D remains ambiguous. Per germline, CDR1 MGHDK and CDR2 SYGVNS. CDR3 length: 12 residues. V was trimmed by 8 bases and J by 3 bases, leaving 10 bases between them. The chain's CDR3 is CASGAGDYGYTF. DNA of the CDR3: TGTGCCAGCGGCGCGGGTGACTATGGCTACACCTTC.

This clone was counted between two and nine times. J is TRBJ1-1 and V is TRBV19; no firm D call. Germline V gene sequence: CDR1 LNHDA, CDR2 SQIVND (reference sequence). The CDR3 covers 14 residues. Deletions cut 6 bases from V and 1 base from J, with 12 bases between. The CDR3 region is CASRISQENTEAFF. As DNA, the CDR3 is TGTGCCAGTAGAATCTCCCAGGAGAACACTGAAGCTTTCTTT.

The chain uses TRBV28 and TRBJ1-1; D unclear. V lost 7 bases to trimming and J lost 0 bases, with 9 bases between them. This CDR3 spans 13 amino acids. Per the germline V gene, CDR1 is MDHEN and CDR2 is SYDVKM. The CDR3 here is CASTGGLNTEAFF. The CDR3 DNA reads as TGTGCCAGCACGGGAGGATTGAACACTGAAGCTTTCTTT.

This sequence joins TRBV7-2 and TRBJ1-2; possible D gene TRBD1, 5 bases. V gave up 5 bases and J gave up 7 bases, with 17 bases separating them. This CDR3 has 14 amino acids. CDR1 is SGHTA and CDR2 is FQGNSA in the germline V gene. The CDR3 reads CASSDRGPGRGYTF. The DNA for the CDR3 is TGTGCCAGCAGCGACCGGGGCCCGGGCCGTGGCTACACCTTC.

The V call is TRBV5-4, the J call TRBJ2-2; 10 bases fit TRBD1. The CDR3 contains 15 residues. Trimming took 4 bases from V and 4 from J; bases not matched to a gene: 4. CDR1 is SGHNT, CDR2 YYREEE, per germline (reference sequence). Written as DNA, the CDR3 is TGTGCCAGCAGCAGGGACAGGGGTGGCACCGGGGAGCTGTTTTTT. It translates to CASSRDRGGTGELFF.

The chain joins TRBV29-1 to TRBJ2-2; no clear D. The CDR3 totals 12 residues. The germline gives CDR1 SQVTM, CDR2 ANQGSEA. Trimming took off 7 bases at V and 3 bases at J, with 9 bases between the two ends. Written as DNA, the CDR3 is TGCAGCGCCGGAGAGTACACCGGGGAGCTGTTTTTT. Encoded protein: CSAGEYTGELFF.

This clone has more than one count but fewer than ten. The DNA of the CDR3 is TGTGCCAGCAGCTCCGCCAGGAACTCCTACGAGCAGTACTTC. Translation gives CASSSARNSYEQYF. The J gene is TRBJ2-7, the V gene TRBV5-6; D ambiguous. CDR1 is SGHDT and CDR2 is YYEEEE in the germline V gene. V lost 3 bases and J lost 0, with 10 bases in between. CDR3 length equals 14 residues.

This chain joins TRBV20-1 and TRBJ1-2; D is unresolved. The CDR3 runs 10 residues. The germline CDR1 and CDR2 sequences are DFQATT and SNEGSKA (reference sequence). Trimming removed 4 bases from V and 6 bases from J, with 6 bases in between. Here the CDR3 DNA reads TGCAGTGCTATAGGGCATGGCTACACCTTC. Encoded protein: CSAIGHGYTF.

Here the CDR3 reads CASSRAATNEKLFF. The CDR3 DNA reads TGTGCCAGCAGCAGGGCTGCAACTAATGAAAAACTGTTTTTT. The V and J genes are TRBV5-4 and TRBJ1-4; D gene ambiguous. V was cut by 4 bases and J by 0 bases, with 7 bases left in between. Germline-derived CDR1 and CDR2 are SGHNT and YYREEE (reference sequence). The CDR3 is 14 amino acids.

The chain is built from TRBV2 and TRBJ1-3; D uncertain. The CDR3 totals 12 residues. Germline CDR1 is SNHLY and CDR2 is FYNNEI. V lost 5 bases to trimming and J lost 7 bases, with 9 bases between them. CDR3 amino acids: CASSPRSNTIYF. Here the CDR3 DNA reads TGTGCCAGCAGTCCCCGTTCCAACACCATATATTTT. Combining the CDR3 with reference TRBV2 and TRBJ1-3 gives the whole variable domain EPEVTQTPSHQVTQMGQEVILRCVPISNHLYFYWYRQILGQKVEFLVSFYNNEISEKSEIFDDQFSVERPDGSNFTLKIRSTKLEDSAMYFCASSPRSNTIYFGEGSWLTVV.

CDR3 DNA: TGCGCCAGCAGCCAAGATGGACGGATTGATTCACCCCTCCACTTT. This gives the protein CASSQDGRIDSPLHF. J is TRBJ1-6 and V is TRBV4-3; D is unclear. The germline V and J ends were trimmed by 0 bases and 8 bases, with 11 bases remaining between them. This CDR3 spans 15 amino acids. Per the germline V gene, CDR1 is LGHNA and CDR2 is YSLEER.

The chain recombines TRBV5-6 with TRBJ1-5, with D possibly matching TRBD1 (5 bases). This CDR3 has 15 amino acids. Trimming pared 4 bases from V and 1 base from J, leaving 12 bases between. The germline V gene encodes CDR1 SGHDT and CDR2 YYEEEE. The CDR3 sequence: CASSPGPASNQPQHF. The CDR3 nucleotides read TGTGCCAGCAGCCCGGGGCCGGCGAGCAATCAGCCCCAGCATTTT.